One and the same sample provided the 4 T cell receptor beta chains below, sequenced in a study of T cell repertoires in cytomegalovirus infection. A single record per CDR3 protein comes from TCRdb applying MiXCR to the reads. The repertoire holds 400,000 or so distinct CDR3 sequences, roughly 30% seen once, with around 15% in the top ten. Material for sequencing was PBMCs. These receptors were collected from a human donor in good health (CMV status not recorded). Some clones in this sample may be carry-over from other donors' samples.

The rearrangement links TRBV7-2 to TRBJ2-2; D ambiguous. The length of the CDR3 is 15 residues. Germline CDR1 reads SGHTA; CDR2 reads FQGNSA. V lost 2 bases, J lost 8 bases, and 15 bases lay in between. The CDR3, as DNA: TGTGCCAGCAGCTTAACTGGTCCCCTCGGTGGGGAGCTGTTTTTT. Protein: CASSLTGPLGGELFF.

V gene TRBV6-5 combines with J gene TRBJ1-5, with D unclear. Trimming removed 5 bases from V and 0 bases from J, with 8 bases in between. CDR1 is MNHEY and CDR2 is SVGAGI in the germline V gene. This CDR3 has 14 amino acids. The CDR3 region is CASSKQNSNQPQHF. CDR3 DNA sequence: TGTGCCAGCAGTAAACAGAATAGCAATCAGCCCCAGCATTTT.

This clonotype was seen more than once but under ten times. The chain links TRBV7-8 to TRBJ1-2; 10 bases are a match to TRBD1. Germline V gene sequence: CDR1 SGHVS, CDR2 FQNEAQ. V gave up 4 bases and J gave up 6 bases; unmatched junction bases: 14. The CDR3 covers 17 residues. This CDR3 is CASSSRPPTGGLHGYTF. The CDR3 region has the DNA TGTGCCAGCAGCTCGAGGCCACCGACAGGGGGCCTTCATGGCTACACCTTC.

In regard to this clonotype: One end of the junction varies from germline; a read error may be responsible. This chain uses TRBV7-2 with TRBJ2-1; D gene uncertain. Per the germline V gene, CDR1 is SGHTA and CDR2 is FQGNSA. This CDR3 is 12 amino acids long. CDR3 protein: CASSLQANEHFF. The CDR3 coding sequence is TGTGCCAGCAGCTTACAGGCGAATGAGCATTTCTTC.